The count of the clone carrying this T cell receptor beta chain is one. This CDR3 is built from 15 residues. Germline V gives CDR1 SGDLS, CDR2 YYNGEE. The V end lost 0 bases, the J end lost 2 bases, and 9 bases lay between the germline ends. The data derive from a study of control samples from healthy donors and cancer patients. Clones were read by immunoSEQ multiplex PCR, and TCRdb kept only the in-frame ones, dropping some. Here the sample spans some 130,000 clones, 80% to 95% being singletons. The chain joins TRBV9 to TRBJ2-1; D might be TRBD1 or TRBD2, each matching 5 bases. What was sequenced was blood. This sequence was found in a young man in good health. The DNA of the CDR3 is TGTGCCAGCAGCGTAGCTGGGGGACCCTACAATGAGCAGTTCTTC. It specifies CASSVAGGPYNEQFF. The entire variable domain, with the rest obtained from reference TRBV9 and TRBJ2-1, is as follows: DSGVTQTPKHLITATGQRVTLRCSPRSGDLSVYWYQQSLDQGLQFLIQYYNGEERAKGNILERFSAQQFPDLHSELNLSSLELGDSALYFCASSVAGGPYNEQFFGPGTRLTVL.